The entry below gives a single T cell receptor beta chain sequence along with its context. What it binds is unknown. The PCR had 60 Vbeta and 13 Jbeta primers. The protocol was immunoSEQ multiplex PCR, while the TCRdb copy is restricted to in-frame clones and leaves out a portion. The profile shows some 180,000 clones, 60% to 85% of them singletons. V was pared by 5 bases and J by 9 bases, with 7 bases between. Germline V lookup: CDR1 MDHEN, CDR2 SYDVKM. This CDR3 comprises 11 residues. These data belong to a study of cytomegalovirus exposure and HLA in healthy donors. The study's findings and limits: HLA allele associations emerged for around 15,000 TCR beta sequences in a later analysis, at 0.05 false discovery rate. Per a prior analysis, the majority of TCR beta V segments were productive roughly 90% or roughly 30% of the time.

Donors consisted of healthy bone marrow donors. Though probably carrying unrecorded immune exposures, donors were nominally healthy at sampling. The sample taken for sequencing was PBMCs. The sequence came from a young man in good health and CMV-seronegative. The chain is built from TRBV28 and TRBJ2-2; D may be TRBD1 (6 bases). The CDR3 loop is CASSRGRELFF. In DNA form, the CDR3 reads TGTGCCAGCAGTAGGGGGAGGGAGCTGTTTTTT.